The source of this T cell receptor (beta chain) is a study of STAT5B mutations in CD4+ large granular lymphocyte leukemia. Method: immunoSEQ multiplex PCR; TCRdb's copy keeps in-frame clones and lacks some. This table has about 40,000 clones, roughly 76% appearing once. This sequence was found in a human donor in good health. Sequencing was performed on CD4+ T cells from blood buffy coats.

The CDR3 spells CASSPTGQETQYF. The CDR3 DNA reads TGTGCCAGCAGTCCGACAGGCCAAGAGACCCAGTACTTC. V gene TRBV6-1 combines with J gene TRBJ2-5; a weak D match, TRBD1 (6 bases). V lost 5 bases and J 1 base, leaving 8 bases between the germline ends. CDR1 and CDR2 (germline): MNHNS, SASEGT. The CDR3 has 13 residues.